The sequence of this TCR beta chain was determined in a study of blood T cells in healthy people across ages. Total RNA, at least 6 micrograms per sample, was extracted from PBMCs. Through a sample-barcoded 5' primer and a J-beta primer mix, a second PCR was run for roughly 6 to 11 cycles. Each cDNA molecule was tagged by a template-switch adaptor that had 12 random nucleotides. TCRdb reanalysed the 5' RACE reads using MiXCR and keeps one entry per CDR3 protein. The sample consists of over a million distinct CDR3 sequences, 40% to 55% of them appearing once. This CDR3 has 15 residues. V shed 4 bases and J shed 2 bases, with 15 bases lying between them. Germline CDR1 and CDR2: SGHKS and YYEKEE (reference sequence). This clonotype turned up a few times. What it binds is unknown. Study-level results: Because sorting was not performed, PBMCs prevented conclusive naive versus antigen-experienced comparison. Researchers judged that diversity estimates from one million T cells fell short of true values.

The chain uses TRBV5-5 and TRBJ1-1; TRBD1 might be the D (5 bases). The sequenced sample consisted of blood. The source is a woman aged 55-70 years in good health. The CDR3 nucleotides read TGTGCCAGCAGCCTACGGGGGGGGTTAAACACTGAAGCTTTCTTT. Its translation is CASSLRGGLNTEAFF.